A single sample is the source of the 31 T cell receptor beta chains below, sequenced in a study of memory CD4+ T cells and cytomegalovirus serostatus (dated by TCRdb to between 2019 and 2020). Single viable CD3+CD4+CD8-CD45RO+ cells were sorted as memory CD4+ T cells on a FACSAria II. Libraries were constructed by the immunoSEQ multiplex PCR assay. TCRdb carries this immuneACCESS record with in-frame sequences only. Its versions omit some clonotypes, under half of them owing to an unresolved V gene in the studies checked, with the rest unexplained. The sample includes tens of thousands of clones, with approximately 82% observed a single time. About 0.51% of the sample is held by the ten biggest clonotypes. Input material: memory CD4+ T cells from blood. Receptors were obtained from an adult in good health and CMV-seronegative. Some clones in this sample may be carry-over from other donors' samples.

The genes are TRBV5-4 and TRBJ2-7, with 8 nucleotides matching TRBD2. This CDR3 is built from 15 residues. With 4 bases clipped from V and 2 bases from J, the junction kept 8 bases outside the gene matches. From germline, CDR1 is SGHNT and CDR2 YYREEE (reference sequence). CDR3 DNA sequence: TGTGCCAGCAGCCGTCTAGCGGGTGGCGCCTACGAGCAGTACTTC. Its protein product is CASSRLAGGAYEQYF.

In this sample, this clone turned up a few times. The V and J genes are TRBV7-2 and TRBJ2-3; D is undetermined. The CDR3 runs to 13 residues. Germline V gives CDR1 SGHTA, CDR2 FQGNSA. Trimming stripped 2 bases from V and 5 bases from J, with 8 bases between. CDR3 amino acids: CASSLPPGDTQYF. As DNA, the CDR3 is TGTGCCAGCAGCTTACCCCCGGGAGATACGCAGTATTTT.

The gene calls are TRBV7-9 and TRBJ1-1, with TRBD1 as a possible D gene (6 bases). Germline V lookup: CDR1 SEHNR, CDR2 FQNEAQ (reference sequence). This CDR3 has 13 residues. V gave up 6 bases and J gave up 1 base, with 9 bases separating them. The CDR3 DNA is TGTGCCAGCAGTTCGACAGGGAACACTGAAGCTTTCTTT. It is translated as CASSSTGNTEAFF.

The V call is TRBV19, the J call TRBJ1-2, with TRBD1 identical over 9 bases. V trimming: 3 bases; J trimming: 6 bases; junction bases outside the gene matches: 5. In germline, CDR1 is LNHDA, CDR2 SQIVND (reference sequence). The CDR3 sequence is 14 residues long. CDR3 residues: CASSIDRGSNGYTF. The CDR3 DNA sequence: TGTGCCAGTAGTATCGACAGGGGGTCAAATGGCTACACCTTC. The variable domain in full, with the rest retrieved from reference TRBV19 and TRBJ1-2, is DGGITQSPKYLFRKEGQNVTLSCEQNLNHDAMYWYRQDPGQGLRLIYYSQIVNDFQKGDIAEGYSVSREKKESFPLTVTSAQKNPTAFYLCASSIDRGSNGYTFGSGTRLTVV.

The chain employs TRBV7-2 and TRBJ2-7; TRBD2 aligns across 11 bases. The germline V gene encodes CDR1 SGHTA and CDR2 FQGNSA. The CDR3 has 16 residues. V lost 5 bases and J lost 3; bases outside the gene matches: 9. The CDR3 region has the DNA TGTGCCAGCAGCCTCTCCGGGACTAGCGGTCGCTACGAGCAGTACTTC. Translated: CASSLSGTSGRYEQYF.

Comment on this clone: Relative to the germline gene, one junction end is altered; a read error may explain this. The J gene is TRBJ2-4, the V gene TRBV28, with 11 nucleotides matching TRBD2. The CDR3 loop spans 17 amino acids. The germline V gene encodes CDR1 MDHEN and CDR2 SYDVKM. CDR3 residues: CASSETSGTLAKNIRYF. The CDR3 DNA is TGTGCCAGCAGTGAGACTAGCGGGACATTAGCCAAAAACATTCGGTACTTC. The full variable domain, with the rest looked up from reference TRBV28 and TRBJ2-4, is DVKVTQSSRYLVKRTGEKVFLECVQDMDHENMFWYRQDPGLGLRLIYFSYDVKMKEKGDIPEGYSVSREKKERFSLILESASTNQTSMYLCASSETSGTLAKNIRYFGAGTRLSVL.

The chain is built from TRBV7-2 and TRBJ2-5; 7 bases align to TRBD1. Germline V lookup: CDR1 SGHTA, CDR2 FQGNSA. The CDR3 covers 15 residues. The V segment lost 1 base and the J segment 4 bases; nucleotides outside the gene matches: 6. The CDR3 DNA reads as TGTGCCAGCAGCTTAGTAGGGGGCATTATAGAGACCCAGTACTTC. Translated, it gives CASSLVGGIIETQYF.

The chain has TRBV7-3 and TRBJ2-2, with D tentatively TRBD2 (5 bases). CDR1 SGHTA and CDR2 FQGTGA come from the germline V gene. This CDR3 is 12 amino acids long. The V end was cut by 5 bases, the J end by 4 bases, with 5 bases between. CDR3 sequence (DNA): TGTGCCAGCAGCGGAGGCACCGGGGAGCTGTTTTTT. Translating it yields CASSGGTGELFF.

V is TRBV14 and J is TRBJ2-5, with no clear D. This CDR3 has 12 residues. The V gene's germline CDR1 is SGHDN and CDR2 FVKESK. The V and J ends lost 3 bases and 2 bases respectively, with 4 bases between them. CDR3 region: CASSQVQETQYF. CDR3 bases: TGTGCCAGCAGCCAGGTACAAGAGACCCAGTACTTC.

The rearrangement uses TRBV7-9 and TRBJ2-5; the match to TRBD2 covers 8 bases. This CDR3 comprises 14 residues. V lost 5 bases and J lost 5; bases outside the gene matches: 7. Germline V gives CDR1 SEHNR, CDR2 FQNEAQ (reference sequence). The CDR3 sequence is CASSQSGRGETQYF. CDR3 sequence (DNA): TGTGCCAGCAGCCAGAGCGGGAGAGGGGAGACCCAGTACTTC. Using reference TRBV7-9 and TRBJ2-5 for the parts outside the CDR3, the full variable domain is DTGVSQNPRHKITKRGQNVTFRCDPISEHNRLYWYRQTLGQGPEFLTYFQNEAQLEKSRLLSDRFSAERPKGSFSTLEIQRTEQGDSAMYLCASSQSGRGETQYFGPGTRLLVL.

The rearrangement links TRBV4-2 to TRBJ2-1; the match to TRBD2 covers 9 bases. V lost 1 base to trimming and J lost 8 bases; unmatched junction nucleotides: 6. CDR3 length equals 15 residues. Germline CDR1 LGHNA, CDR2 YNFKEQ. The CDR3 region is CASSQAAGTSYEQFF. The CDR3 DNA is TGTGCCAGCAGCCAAGCGGCCGGGACTAGCTATGAGCAGTTCTTC.

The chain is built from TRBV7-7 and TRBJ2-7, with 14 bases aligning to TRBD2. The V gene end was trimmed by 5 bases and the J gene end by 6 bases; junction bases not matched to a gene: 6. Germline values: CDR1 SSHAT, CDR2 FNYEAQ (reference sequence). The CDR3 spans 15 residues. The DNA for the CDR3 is TGTGCCAGCAGCACTGGACTAGCGGGAGGCACCGAGCAGTACTTC. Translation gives CASSTGLAGGTEQYF.

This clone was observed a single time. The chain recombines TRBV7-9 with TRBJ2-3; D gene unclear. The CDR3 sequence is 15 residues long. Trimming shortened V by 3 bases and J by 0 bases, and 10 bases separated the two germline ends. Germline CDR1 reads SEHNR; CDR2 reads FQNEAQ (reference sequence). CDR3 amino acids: CASSFYRPSTDTQYF. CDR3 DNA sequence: TGTGCCAGCAGCTTCTACCGGCCTAGCACAGATACGCAGTATTTT.

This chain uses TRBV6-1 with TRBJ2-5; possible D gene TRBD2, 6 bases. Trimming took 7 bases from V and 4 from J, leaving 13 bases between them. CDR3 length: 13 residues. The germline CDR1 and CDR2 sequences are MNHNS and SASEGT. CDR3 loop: CASIDGSAETQYF. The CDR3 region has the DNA TGTGCCAGCATTGACGGGAGCGCAGAGACCCAGTACTTC.

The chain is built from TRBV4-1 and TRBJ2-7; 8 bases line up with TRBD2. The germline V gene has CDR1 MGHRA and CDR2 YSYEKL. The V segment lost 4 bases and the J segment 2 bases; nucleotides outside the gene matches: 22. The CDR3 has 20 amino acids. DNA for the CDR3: TGCGCCAGCAGCCCGTATGAGGCCCCGGGACTAGTCCCCCGGACCTACGAGCAGTACTTC. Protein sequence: CASSPYEAPGLVPRTYEQYF.

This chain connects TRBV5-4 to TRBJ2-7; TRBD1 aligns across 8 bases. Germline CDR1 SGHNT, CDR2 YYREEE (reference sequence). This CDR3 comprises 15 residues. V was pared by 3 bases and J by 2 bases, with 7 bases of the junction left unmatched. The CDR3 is CASSSQGAFPYEQYF. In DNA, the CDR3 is TGTGCCAGCAGCTCCCAGGGGGCCTTCCCCTACGAGCAGTACTTC. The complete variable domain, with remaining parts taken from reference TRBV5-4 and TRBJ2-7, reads ETGVTQSPTHLIKTRGQQVTLRCSSQSGHNTVSWYQQALGQGPQFIFQYYREEENGRGNFPPRFSGLQFPNYSSELNVNALELDDSALYLCASSSQGAFPYEQYFGPGTRLTVT.

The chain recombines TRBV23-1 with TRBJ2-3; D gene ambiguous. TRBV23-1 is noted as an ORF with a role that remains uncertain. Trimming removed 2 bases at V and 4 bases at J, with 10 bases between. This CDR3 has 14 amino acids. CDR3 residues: CASSQPGFADTQYF. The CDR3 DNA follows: TGCGCCAGCAGTCAACCCGGGTTTGCAGATACGCAGTATTTT.

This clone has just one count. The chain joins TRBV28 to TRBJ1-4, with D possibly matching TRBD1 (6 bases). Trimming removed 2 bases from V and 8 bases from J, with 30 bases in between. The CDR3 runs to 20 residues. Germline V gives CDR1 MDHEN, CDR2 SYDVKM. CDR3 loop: CASSLRSGGGPRAGSEKLFF. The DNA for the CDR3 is TGTGCCAGCAGTTTAAGGAGCGGGGGCGGGCCCCGGGCGGGCAGCGAAAAACTGTTTTTT.

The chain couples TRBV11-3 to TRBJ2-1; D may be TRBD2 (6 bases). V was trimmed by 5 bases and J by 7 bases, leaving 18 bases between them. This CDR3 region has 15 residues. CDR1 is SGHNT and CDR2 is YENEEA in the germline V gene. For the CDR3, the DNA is TGTGCCAGCAGCCCGGACGGGCTAGCGAGTAATGAGCAGTTCTTC. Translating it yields CASSPDGLASNEQFF.

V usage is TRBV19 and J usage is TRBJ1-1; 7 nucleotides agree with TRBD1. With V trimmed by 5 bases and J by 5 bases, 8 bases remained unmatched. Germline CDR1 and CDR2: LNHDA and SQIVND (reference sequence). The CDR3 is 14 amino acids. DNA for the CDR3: TGTGCCAGTAGTGACCAGGGGGGAAGTACTGAAGCTTTCTTT. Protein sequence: CASSDQGGSTEAFF.

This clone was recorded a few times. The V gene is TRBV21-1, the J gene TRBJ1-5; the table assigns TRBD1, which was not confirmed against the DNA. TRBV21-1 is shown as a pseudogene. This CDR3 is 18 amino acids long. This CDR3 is CASTSFASGQGKNQPQHF. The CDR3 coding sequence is TGTGCCAGCACCTCTTTTGCATCAGGACAGGGAAAAAATCAGCCCCAGCATTTT.

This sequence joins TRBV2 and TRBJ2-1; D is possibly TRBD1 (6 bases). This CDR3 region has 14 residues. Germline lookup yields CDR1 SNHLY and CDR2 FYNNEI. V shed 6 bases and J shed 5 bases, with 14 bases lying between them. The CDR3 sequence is CASSRMTGNNEQFF. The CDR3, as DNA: TGTGCCAGCAGCCGAATGACAGGTAACAATGAGCAGTTCTTC.

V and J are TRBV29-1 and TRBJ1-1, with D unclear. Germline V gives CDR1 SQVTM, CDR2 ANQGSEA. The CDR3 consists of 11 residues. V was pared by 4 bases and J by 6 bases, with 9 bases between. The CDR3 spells CSVVVTAEAFF. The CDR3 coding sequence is TGCAGCGTTGTGGTGACGGCTGAAGCTTTCTTT.

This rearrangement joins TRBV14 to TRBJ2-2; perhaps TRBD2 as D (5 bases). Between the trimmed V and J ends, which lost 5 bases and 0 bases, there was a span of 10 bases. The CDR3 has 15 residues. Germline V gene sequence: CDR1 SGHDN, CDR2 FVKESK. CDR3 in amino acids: CASSYRGSNTGELFF. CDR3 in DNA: TGTGCCAGCAGCTACCGGGGTTCGAACACCGGGGAGCTGTTTTTT.

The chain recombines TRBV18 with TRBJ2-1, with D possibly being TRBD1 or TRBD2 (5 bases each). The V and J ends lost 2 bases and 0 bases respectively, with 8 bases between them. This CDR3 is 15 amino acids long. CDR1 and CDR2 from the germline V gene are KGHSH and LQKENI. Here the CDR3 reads CASSPVGTSYNEQFF. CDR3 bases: TGTGCCAGCTCACCAGTCGGGACCTCCTACAATGAGCAGTTCTTC.

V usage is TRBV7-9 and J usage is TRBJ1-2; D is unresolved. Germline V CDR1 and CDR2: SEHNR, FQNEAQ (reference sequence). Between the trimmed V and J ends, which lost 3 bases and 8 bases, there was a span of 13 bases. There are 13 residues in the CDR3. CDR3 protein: CASSFYGEGGYTF. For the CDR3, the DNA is TGTGCCAGCAGCTTTTACGGGGAAGGAGGCTACACCTTC.

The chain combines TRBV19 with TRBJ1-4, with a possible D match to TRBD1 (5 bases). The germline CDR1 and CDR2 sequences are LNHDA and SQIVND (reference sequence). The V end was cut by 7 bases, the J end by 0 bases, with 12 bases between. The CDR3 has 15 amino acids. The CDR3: CASTPTGSTNEKLFF. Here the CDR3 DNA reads TGTGCCAGTACTCCCACAGGTTCAACTAATGAAAAACTGTTTTTT.

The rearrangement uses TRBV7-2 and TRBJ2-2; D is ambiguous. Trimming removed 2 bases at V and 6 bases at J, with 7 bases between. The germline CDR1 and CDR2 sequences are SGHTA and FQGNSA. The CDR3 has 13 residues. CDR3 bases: TGTGCCAGCAGCTTAATTTTTCCCGGGGAGCTGTTTTTT. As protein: CASSLIFPGELFF.

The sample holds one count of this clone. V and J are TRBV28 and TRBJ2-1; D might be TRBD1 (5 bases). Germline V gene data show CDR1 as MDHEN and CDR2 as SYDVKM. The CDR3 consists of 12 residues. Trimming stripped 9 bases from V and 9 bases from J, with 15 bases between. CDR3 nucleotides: TGTGCCAGTACCCCAGGGAAAGGTGAGCAGTTCTTC. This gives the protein CASTPGKGEQFF.

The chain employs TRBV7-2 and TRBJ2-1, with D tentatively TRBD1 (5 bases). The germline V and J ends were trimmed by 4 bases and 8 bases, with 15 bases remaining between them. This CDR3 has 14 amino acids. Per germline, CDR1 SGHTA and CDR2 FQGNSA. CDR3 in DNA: TGTGCCAGCAGCTCCCCCGGCAGGGCTTATGAGCAGTTCTTC. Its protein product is CASSSPGRAYEQFF.

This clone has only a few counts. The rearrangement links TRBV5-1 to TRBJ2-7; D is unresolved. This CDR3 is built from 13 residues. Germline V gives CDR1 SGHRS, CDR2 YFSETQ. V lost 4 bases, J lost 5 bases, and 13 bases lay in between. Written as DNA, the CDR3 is TGCGCCAGCAGCCCGCCGTCCGTCGACGAGCAGTACTTC. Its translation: CASSPPSVDEQYF.